The TCR beta chain under discussion was sequenced for a study of brain metastases from non-small cell lung cancer. Study conclusions and caveats: Fewer infiltrating T cells were found in brain metastases than primaries. Brain metastases shared most TCR repertoire with primaries, with sparse T cells.

CDR1 and CDR2 (germline): KGHSH, LQKENI. The CDR3 consists of 15 residues. On this clone: The antigen is not known. One end of the junction does not line up with germline, which may come from a read error.

TCRdb keeps only in-frame clones here, not all; method: immunoSEQ multiplex PCR. The data hold approximately 3,000 clones, with about four fifths observed a single time. The chain links TRBV18 to TRBJ2-7, with D unclear. This TCR came from a donor at least 40 years old with non-small cell lung cancer. Sequenced sample: primary lung tumor tissue. The CDR3 bases are TGTGCCAGCTCACCAGGAACAAGGACCACCTACAAGCAGTACTTC. Translation gives CASSPGTRTTYKQYF.